The text below deals with one T cell receptor (beta chain). The sample originates from a study of blood T cell repertoires in COVID-19. As processed by the authors: From reference gene primer amplification, estimates of nucleated cell counts were derived. Assay used: immunoSEQ multiplex PCR; TCRdb lists only in-frame clones, some missing. V and J calls and clone size are given by that table; D and trimming were obtained from the DNA. Of tens of thousands of clones in the sample, 90% to 95% were seen once. CDR3 size: 17 residues. CDR1 and CDR2 (germline): SGHAT, FQNNGV. V trimming: 1 base; J trimming: 0 bases; junction bases outside the gene matches: 4.

The source of this sequence is a man in his sixties with acute or convalescent COVID-19. The specimen was peripheral blood. This rearrangement joins TRBV11-2 to TRBJ1-5; the match to TRBD1 covers 9 bases. For the CDR3, the DNA is TGTGCCAGCAGCTTAGGGACAGGGGCTTATAGCAATCAGCCCCAGCATTTT. This sequence encodes CASSLGTGAYSNQPQHF.